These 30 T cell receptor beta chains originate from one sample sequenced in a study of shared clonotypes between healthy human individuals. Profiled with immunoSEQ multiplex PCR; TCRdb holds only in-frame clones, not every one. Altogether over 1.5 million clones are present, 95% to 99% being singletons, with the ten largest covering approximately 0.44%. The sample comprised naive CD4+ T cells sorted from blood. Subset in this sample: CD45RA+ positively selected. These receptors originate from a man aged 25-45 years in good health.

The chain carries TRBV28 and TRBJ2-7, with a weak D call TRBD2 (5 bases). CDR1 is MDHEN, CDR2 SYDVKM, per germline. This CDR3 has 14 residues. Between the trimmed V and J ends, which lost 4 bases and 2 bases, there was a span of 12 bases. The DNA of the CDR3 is TGTGCCAGCAGTTACACGGGATCCACCTACGAGCAGTACTTC. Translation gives CASSYTGSTYEQYF.

The chain's CDR3 is CASSRLGGSGRAGDEQFF. The CDR3, as DNA: TGTGCCAGCAGCCGCCTGGGTGGTAGCGGGAGGGCGGGGGATGAGCAGTTCTTC. The chain is built from TRBV5-4 and TRBJ2-1; 11 bases map to TRBD2. The CDR3 extends over 18 amino acids. The germline gives CDR1 SGHNT, CDR2 YYREEE (reference sequence). The V segment lost 4 bases and the J segment 8 bases; nucleotides outside the gene matches: 17.

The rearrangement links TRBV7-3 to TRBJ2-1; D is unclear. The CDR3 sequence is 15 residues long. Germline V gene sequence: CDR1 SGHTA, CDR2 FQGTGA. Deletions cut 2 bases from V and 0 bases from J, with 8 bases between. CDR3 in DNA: TGTGCCAGCAGCTTATTCGCGGACTCCTACAATGAGCAGTTCTTC. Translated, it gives CASSLFADSYNEQFF.

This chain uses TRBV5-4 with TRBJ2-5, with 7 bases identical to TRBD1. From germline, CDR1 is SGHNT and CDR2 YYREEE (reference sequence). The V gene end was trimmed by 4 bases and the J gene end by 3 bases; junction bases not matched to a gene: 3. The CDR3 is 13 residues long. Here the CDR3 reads CASSQGVEETQYF. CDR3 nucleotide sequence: TGTGCCAGCAGCCAGGGGGTGGAAGAGACCCAGTACTTC.

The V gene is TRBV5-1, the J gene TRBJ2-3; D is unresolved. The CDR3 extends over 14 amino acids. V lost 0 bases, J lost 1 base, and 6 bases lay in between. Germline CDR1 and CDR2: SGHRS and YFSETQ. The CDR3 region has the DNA TGCGCCAGCAGCTTGGAACTTCGCACAGATACGCAGTATTTT. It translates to CASSLELRTDTQYF.

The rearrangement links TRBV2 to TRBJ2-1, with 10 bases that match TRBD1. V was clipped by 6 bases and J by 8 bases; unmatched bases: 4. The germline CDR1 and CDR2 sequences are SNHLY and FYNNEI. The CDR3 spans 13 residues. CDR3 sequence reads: CASRRQGADEQFF. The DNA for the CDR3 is TGTGCCAGCAGGAGACAGGGGGCTGATGAGCAGTTCTTC.

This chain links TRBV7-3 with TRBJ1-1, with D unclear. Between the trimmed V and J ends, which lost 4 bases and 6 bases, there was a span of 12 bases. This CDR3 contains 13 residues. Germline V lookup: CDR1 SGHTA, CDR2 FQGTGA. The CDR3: CASSSNLYAEAFF. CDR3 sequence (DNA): TGTGCCAGCAGCTCGAATCTGTACGCTGAAGCTTTCTTT.

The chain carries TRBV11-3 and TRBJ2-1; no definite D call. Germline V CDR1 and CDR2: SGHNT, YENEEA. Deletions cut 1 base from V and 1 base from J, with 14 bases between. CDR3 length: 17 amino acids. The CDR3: CASSLGKMGMSYNEQFF. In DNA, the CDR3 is TGTGCCAGCAGCTTAGGTAAGATGGGAATGTCCTACAATGAGCAGTTCTTC.

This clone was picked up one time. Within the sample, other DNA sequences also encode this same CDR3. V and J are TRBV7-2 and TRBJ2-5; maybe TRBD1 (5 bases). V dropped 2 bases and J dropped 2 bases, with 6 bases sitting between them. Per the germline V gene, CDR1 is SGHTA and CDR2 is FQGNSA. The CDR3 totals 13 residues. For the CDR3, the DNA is TGTGCCAGCAGCTTATACAGGCAAGAGACCCAGTACTTC. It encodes CASSLYRQETQYF.

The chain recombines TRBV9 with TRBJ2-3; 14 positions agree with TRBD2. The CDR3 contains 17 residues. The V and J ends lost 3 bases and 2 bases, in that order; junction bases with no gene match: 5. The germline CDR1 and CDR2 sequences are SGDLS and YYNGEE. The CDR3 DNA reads TGTGCCAGCAGCGGACTAGCGGGAGGGATCTTCACAGATACGCAGTATTTT. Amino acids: CASSGLAGGIFTDTQYF.

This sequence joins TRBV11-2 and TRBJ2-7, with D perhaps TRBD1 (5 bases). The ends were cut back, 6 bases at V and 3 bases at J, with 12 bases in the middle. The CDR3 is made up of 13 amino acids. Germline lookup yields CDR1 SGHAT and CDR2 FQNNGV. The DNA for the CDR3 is TGTGCCAGCAGTTATAACAGGTACTACGAGCAGTACTTC. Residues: CASSYNRYYEQYF.

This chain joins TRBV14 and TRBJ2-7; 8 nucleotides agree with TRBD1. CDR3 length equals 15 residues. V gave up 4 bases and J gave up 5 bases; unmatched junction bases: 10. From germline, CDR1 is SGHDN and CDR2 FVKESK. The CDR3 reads CASSLFDRGDHEQYF. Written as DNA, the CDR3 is TGTGCCAGCAGCCTTTTCGACAGGGGAGACCACGAGCAGTACTTC.

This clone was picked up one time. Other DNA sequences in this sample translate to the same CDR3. CDR3 in amino acids: CASSLYRNTEAFF. Here the CDR3 DNA reads TGTGCCAGCAGCTTGTACAGGAACACTGAAGCTTTCTTT. The rearrangement uses TRBV5-6 and TRBJ1-1; no definite D call. The germline V gene has CDR1 SGHDT and CDR2 YYEEEE. The V gene lost 1 base and the J gene lost 1 base, with 5 bases spanning the gap. The CDR3 runs 13 residues.

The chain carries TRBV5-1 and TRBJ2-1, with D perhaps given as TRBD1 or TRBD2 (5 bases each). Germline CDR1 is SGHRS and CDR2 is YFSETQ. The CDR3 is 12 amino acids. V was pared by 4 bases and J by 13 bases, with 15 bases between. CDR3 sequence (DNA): TGCGCCAGCAGCCGGGACCGACCACCCCAGTTCTTC. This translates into CASSRDRPPQFF.

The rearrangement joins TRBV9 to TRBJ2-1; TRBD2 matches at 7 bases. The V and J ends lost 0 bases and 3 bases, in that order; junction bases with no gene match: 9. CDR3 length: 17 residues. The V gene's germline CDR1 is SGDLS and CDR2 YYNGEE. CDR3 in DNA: TGTGCCAGCAGCGTAGCTGGCGGGAGACCCAACTACAATGAGCAGTTCTTC. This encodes CASSVAGGRPNYNEQFF.

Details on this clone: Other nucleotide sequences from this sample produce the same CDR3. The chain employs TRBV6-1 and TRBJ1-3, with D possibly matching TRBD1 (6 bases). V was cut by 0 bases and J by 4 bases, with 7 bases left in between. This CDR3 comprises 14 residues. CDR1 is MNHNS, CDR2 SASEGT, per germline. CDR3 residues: CASSEAGGGNTIYF. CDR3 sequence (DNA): TGTGCCAGCAGTGAAGCGGGGGGCGGAAACACCATATATTTT.

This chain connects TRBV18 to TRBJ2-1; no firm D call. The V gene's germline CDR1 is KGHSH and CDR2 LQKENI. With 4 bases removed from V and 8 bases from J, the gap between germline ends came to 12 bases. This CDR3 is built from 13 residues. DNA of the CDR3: TGTGCCAGCTCACTTAGTGGGGTCGATGAGCAGTTCTTC. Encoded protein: CASSLSGVDEQFF.

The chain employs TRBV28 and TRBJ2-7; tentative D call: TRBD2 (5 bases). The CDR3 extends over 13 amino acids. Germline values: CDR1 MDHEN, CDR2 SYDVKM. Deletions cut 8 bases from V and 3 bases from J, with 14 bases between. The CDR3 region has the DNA TGTGCCAGCCGACTATATCAAAACTACGAGCAGTACTTC. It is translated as CASRLYQNYEQYF.

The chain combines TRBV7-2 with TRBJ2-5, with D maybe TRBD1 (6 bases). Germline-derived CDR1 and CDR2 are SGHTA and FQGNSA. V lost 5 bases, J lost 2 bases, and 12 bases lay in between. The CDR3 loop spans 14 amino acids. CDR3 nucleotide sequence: TGTGCCAGCAGCCTCCTAGACAGGCAAGAGACCCAGTACTTC. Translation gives CASSLLDRQETQYF.

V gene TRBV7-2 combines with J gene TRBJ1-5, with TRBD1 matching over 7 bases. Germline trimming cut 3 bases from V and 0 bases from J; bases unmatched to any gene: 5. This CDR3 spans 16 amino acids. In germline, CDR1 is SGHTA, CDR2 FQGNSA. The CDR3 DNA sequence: TGTGCCAGCAGCTTCCGACAGGGATATAGCAATCAGCCCCAGCATTTT. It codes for CASSFRQGYSNQPQHF. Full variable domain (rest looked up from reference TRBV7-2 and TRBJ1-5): GAGVSQSPSNKVTEKGKDVELRCDPISGHTALYWYRQSLGQGLEFLIYFQGNSAPDKSGLPSDRFSAERTGGSVSTLTIQRTQQEDSAVYLCASSFRQGYSNQPQHFGDGTRLSIL.

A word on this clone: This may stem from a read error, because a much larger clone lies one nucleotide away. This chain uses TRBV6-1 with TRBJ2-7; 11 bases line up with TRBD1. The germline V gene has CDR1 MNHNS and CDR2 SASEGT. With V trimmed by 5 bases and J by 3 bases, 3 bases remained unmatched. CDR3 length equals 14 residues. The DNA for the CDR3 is TGTGCCAGCAGTTCCGGGACAGGGGGCTACGAGCAGTACTTC. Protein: CASSSGTGGYEQYF.

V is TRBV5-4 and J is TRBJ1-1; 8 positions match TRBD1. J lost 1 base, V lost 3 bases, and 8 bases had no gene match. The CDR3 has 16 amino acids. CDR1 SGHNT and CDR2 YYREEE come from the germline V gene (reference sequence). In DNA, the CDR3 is TGTGCCAGCAGCTCCGGACAGGGACCCCCGAACACTGAAGCTTTCTTT. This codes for CASSSGQGPPNTEAFF.

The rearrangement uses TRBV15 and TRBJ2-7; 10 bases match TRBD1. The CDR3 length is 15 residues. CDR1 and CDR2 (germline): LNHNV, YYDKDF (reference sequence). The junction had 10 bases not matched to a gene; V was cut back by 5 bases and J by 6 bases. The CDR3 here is CATSGTTGQGFEQYF. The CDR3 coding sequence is TGTGCCACCAGCGGAACAACGGGACAGGGGTTCGAGCAGTACTTC.

The CDR3 DNA follows: TGCAGTGGGGGGCTCACAGATACGCAGTATTTT. Its protein product is CSGGLTDTQYF. This chain links TRBV20-1 with TRBJ2-3; maybe TRBD1 (6 bases). The CDR3 runs 11 residues. Germline CDR1 and CDR2: DFQATT and SNEGSKA (reference sequence). With 7 bases removed from V and 2 bases from J, the gap between germline ends came to 7 bases.

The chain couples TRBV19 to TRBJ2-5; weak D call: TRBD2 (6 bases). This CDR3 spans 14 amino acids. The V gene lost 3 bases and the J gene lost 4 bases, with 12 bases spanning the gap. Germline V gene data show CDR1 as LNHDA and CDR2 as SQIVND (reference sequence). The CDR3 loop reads CASSMRQGGETQYF. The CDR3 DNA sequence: TGTGCCAGTAGTATGCGTCAGGGAGGAGAGACCCAGTACTTC.

CDR3 nucleotides: TGCGCCAGCAGCTTGCTGGGGGTCGAGCAGTACTTC. Translating it yields CASSLLGVEQYF. V gene TRBV5-1 combines with J gene TRBJ2-7; D could derive from TRBD1 or TRBD2 (5 bases each). CDR3 length: 12 residues. V lost 1 base to trimming and J lost 6 bases, with 8 bases between them. Germline CDR1 SGHRS, CDR2 YFSETQ.

Here the CDR3 DNA reads TGTGCCAGCAGTTCCGGGACAGACTATGGCTACACCTTC. It is translated as CASSSGTDYGYTF. This chain connects TRBV28 to TRBJ1-2; 7 bases align to TRBD1. The CDR3 sequence is 13 residues long. J gave up 3 bases and V 4 bases, and 2 bases lay outside the gene matches. Germline lookup yields CDR1 MDHEN and CDR2 SYDVKM.

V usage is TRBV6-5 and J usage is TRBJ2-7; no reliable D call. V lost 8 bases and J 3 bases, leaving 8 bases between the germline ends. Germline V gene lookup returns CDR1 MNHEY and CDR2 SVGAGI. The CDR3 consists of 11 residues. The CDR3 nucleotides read TGTGCCAGCCGGAAGGACTACGAGCAGTACTTC. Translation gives CASRKDYEQYF.

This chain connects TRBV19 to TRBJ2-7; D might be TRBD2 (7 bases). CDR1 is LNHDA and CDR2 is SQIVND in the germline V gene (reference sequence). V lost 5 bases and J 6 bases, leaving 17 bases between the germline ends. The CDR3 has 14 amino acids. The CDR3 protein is CASSSGGGLFEQYF. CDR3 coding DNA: TGTGCCAGTAGTTCGGGGGGCGGCCTGTTCGAGCAGTACTTC.

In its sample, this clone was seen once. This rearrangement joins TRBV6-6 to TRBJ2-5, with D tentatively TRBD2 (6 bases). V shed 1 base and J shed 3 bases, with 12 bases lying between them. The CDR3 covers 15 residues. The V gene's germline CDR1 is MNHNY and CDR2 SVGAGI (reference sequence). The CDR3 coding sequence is TGTGCCAGCAGTTACTTCCCGGGAGCAAAAGAGACCCAGTACTTC. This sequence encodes CASSYFPGAKETQYF.